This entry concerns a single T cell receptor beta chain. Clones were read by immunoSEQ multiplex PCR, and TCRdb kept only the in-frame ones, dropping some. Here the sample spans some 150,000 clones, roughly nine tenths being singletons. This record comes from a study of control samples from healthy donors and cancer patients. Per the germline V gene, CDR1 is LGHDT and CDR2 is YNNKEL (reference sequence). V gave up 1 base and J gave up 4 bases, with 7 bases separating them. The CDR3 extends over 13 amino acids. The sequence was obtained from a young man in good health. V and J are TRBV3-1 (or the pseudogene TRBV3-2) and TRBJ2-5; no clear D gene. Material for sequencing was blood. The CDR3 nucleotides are TGTGCCAGCAGCCAAGCCCCAGGAGAGACCCAGTACTTC. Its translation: CASSQAPGETQYF.